This TCR beta chain derives from a study of CD8+ T cells in alopecia areata. Reverse transcription of extracted RNA yielded cDNA, which provided the sequencing template. Clones were sequenced by immunoSEQ multiplex PCR, and TCRdb holds only the in-frame ones, with some missing. The sample records approximately 180,000 clones, less than 80% being singletons. CDR1 MNHEY and CDR2 SMNVEV come from the germline V gene (reference sequence). This CDR3 has 13 amino acids. Trimming pared 7 bases from V and 11 bases from J, leaving 15 bases between. The chain is built from TRBV27 and TRBJ1-6, with TRBD1 as a possible D gene (5 bases). The sample consisted of CD8+ T cells sorted from blood, taken at week 0. This receptor was obtained from a human donor with alopecia areata. CDR3 nucleotide sequence: TGTGCCAGCAAGCCGGGGGATTTGGCACCCCTCCACTTT. It translates to CASKPGDLAPLHF.